These 14 T cell receptor beta chains came from one sample sequenced in a study of shared clonotypes between healthy human individuals. Assay: immunoSEQ multiplex PCR; the TCRdb copy retains only in-frame clones and omits some. The sample carries about 2 million clones, approximately 95% recorded once. Sequencing used naive CD4+ T cells sorted from blood. Specified subset: CD45RA+ positively selected. Receptors were obtained from a man aged 18 to 30 in good health.

The chain recombines TRBV18 with TRBJ1-2; 7 nucleotides agree with TRBD1. The CDR3 totals 15 residues. Per germline, CDR1 KGHSH and CDR2 LQKENI. Trimming cost V 4 bases and J 6 bases; bases outside gene matches: 11. This CDR3 is CASSLGDSSSDGYTF. In DNA form, the CDR3 reads TGTGCCAGCTCACTTGGGGACAGCTCCTCGGATGGCTACACCTTC. Full variable domain (outside the CDR3, taken from reference TRBV18 and TRBJ1-2): NAGVMQNPRHLVRRRGQEARLRCSPMKGHSHVYWYRQLPEEGLKFMVYLQKENIIDESGMPKERFSAEFPKEGPSILRIQQVVRGDSAAYFCASSLGDSSSDGYTFGSGTRLTVV.

The chain is built from TRBV5-4 and TRBJ1-1, with unresolved D. Germline V gene data show CDR1 as SGHNT and CDR2 as YYREEE (reference sequence). Trimming took off 0 bases at V and 5 bases at J, with 14 bases between the two ends. CDR3 length equals 15 residues. This CDR3 is CASSLGVDSGTEAFF. The CDR3 DNA reads TGTGCCAGCAGCTTGGGGGTCGACTCTGGGACTGAAGCTTTCTTT.

The chain recombines TRBV5-4 with TRBJ2-1; 8 nucleotides match TRBD2. Trimming took 2 bases from V and 4 from J; bases not matched to a gene: 2. The CDR3 runs to 14 residues. Germline lookup yields CDR1 SGHNT and CDR2 YYREEE (reference sequence). The CDR3 loop reads CASSFSGTYNEQFF. As DNA, the CDR3 is TGTGCCAGCAGCTTTAGCGGGACTTACAATGAGCAGTTCTTC.

In its sample, this clone was seen a few times. The chain links TRBV18 to TRBJ1-2, with D perhaps TRBD1 (5 bases). This CDR3 contains 14 residues. Germline CDR1 reads KGHSH; CDR2 reads LQKENI. The ends were cut back, 1 base at V and 4 bases at J, with 10 bases in the middle. CDR3 DNA: TGTGCCAGCTCACCACAGGGGATAAGCTATGGCTACACCTTC. Translation: CASSPQGISYGYTF.

The gene calls are TRBV30 and TRBJ1-2; no reliable D call. Germline V gene sequence: CDR1 GTSNPN, CDR2 SVGIG (reference sequence). V was pared by 0 bases and J by 0 bases, with 11 bases between. This CDR3 is built from 15 residues. CDR3 amino acids: CAWSVQGRSNYGYTF. CDR3 coding DNA: TGTGCCTGGAGTGTACAAGGGCGTTCTAACTATGGCTACACCTTC.

This clone was found once. This chain connects TRBV5-4 to TRBJ2-7; D is possibly TRBD2 (6 bases). Germline loops: CDR1 SGHNT, CDR2 YYREEE (reference sequence). V was clipped by 4 bases and J by 8 bases, with 19 bases between them. This CDR3 is built from 14 residues. In DNA form, the CDR3 reads TGTGCCAGCAGCGCGAGGGACTCCCTGGAGAAGCAGTACTTC. Protein: CASSARDSLEKQYF.

The chain has TRBV30 and TRBJ2-3, with a weak D call TRBD1 (5 bases). Germline V gene lookup returns CDR1 GTSNPN and CDR2 SVGIG (reference sequence). This CDR3 contains 19 residues. V gave up 0 bases and J gave up 2 bases, with 24 bases separating them. Here the CDR3 reads CAWSVLFEDKRGPTDTQYF. CDR3 sequence (DNA): TGTGCCTGGAGTGTACTATTTGAGGACAAACGAGGACCCACAGATACGCAGTATTTT. Looking up the rest from reference TRBV30 and TRBJ2-3 gives the full variable domain: SQTIHQWPATLVQPVGSPLSLECTVEGTSNPNLYWYRQAAGRGLQLLFYSVGIGQISSEVPQNLSASRPQDRQFILSSKKLLLSDSGFYLCAWSVLFEDKRGPTDTQYFGPGTRLTVL.

V is TRBV7-8 and J is TRBJ2-1, with 8 bases fitting TRBD2. The ends lost 3 bases at V and 2 bases at J; junction bases unmatched: 3. Germline values: CDR1 SGHVS, CDR2 FQNEAQ. The CDR3 extends over 15 amino acids. DNA for the CDR3: TGTGCCAGCAGCTTCAGCGGGGGCCCCTACAATGAGCAGTTCTTC. Translation gives CASSFSGGPYNEQFF.

This chain connects TRBV18 to TRBJ1-3; D is unresolved. The CDR3 spans 14 residues. Trimming stripped 3 bases from V and 0 bases from J, with 6 bases between. Per germline, CDR1 KGHSH and CDR2 LQKENI. In DNA form, the CDR3 reads TGTGCCAGCTCACCGGGTGTCTCTGGAAACACCATATATTTT. Encoded protein: CASSPGVSGNTIYF.

The genes are TRBV7-8 and TRBJ2-1; 7 bases are shared with TRBD2. In germline, CDR1 is SGHVS, CDR2 FQNEAQ. Germline trimming cut 3 bases from V and 8 bases from J; bases unmatched to any gene: 10. The CDR3 totals 15 residues. This CDR3 reads CASSFKGGPIDEQFF. The CDR3 DNA follows: TGTGCCAGCAGCTTTAAGGGAGGGCCAATCGATGAGCAGTTCTTC.

This chain uses TRBV4-3 with TRBJ2-1; 8 nucleotides line up with TRBD2. The V segment lost 0 bases and the J segment 9 bases; nucleotides outside the gene matches: 7. This CDR3 has 15 residues. The germline V gene has CDR1 LGHNA and CDR2 YSLEER. CDR3 loop: CASSQEGGTSGEQFF. As DNA, the CDR3 is TGCGCCAGCAGCCAAGAAGGAGGGACTAGTGGTGAGCAGTTCTTC.

In this sample, this clone turned up once. V usage is TRBV6-5 and J usage is TRBJ1-6, with TRBD1 matching over 7 bases. The CDR3 spans 15 residues. V lost 6 bases, J lost 2 bases, and 4 bases stayed unmatched. Germline CDR1 reads MNHEY; CDR2 reads SVGAGI. The CDR3, as DNA: TGTGCCAGCAGAGCCGGGACAGCCTATAATTCACCCCTCCACTTT. Its protein product is CASRAGTAYNSPLHF.

V usage is TRBV5-4 and J usage is TRBJ2-5; D may be TRBD1 or TRBD2 (5 bases each). The CDR3 loop spans 14 amino acids. In germline, CDR1 is SGHNT, CDR2 YYREEE (reference sequence). V was clipped by 4 bases and J by 5 bases, with 15 bases between them. CDR3: CASSPDGGSETQYF. CDR3 coding DNA: TGTGCCAGCAGCCCGGATGGGGGATCGGAGACCCAGTACTTC.

The chain recombines TRBV28 with TRBJ1-4; D remains unclear. The V end lost 6 bases, the J end lost 8 bases, and 13 bases lay between the germline ends. CDR3 size: 13 residues. CDR1 is MDHEN, CDR2 SYDVKM, per germline. CDR3 DNA sequence: TGTGCCAGCAGGCTTGACTTAGGGGAAAAACTGTTTTTT. It specifies CASRLDLGEKLFF.